This is a list of T cell receptor beta chains from one sample in a study of T cell responses to AZD1222 COVID-19 vaccine. TCRdb's copy holds only in-frame clones and misses some; the assay was immunoSEQ multiplex PCR. Of 90,000 to 110,000 clones in the sample, approximately 89% are singletons; the top ten hold roughly two fifths. This sample comprised peripheral blood, obtained 28 days after the second AZD1222 dose. All receptors derive from an adult who received the AZD1222 COVID-19 vaccine. Each CDR3 is given without its conserved first and last residue. Size tells how often a clone was seen (once, few, many) or the class of an expanded clone, and some rows leave it out.

CDR3 protein: ASSQAATVHSPLH
V gene: TRBV3-1/TRBV3-2
clone size: -
J gene: TRBJ1-6

CDR3 protein: ASSLVGSTEQF
V gene: TRBV5-1
clone size: -
J gene: TRBJ2-1

CDR3 protein: SVRVSNTEAF
V gene: TRBV29-1
clone size: -
J gene: TRBJ1-1

CDR3 protein: ASSLDIGRSTNEKLF
V gene: TRBV5-1
clone size: once
J gene: TRBJ1-4

CDR3 protein: SAKVGYSGNTIY
V gene: TRBV29-1
clone size: once
J gene: TRBJ1-3

CDR3 protein: ASSLQGAPVNTEAF
V gene: TRBV5-1
clone size: -
J gene: TRBJ1-1

CDR3 protein: ASSQEYRATT
V gene: TRBV3-1/TRBV3-2
clone size: -
J gene: TRBJ1-2

CDR3 protein: AISPTGKDTQY
V gene: TRBV10-3
clone size: -
J gene: TRBJ2-3

CDR3 protein: ASSQGQVKQETQY
V gene: TRBV18
clone size: -
J gene: TRBJ2-5

CDR3 protein: ASSIPGQYDRYGYT
V gene: TRBV19
clone size: -
J gene: TRBJ1-2

CDR3 protein: ASSPPTVAGIQY
V gene: TRBV18
clone size: -
J gene: TRBJ2-4

CDR3 protein: ASSSSYSNQPQH
V gene: TRBV5-4
clone size: -
J gene: TRBJ1-5

CDR3 protein: ASSLKGTDVELF
V gene: TRBV19
clone size: -
J gene: TRBJ1-4

CDR3 protein: ASSPHPGTGNTIY
V gene: TRBV28
clone size: -
J gene: TRBJ1-3

CDR3 protein: ASSRTSGDYEQY
V gene: TRBV13
clone size: -
J gene: TRBJ2-7

CDR3 protein: ATSPGQGVNEQF
V gene: TRBV24-1
clone size: -
J gene: TRBJ2-1

CDR3 protein: ASSSRQALSYEQY
V gene: TRBV10-2
clone size: -
J gene: TRBJ2-7

CDR3 protein: AISESGNQETQY
V gene: TRBV10-3
clone size: -
J gene: TRBJ2-5

CDR3 protein: ASSGQGLAYEQY
V gene: TRBV6-5
clone size: -
J gene: TRBJ2-7

CDR3 protein: ASSPPQGEQY
V gene: TRBV28
clone size: -
J gene: TRBJ2-7

CDR3 protein: ASSSPGEGRYEQY
V gene: TRBV28
clone size: -
J gene: TRBJ2-7

CDR3 protein: ASDKTQQYNQPQH
V gene: TRBV19
clone size: -
J gene: TRBJ1-5

CDR3 protein: ATSALAGVAKNIQY
V gene: TRBV24-1
clone size: -
J gene: TRBJ2-4

CDR3 protein: AWSVGSNQPQH
V gene: TRBV30
clone size: -
J gene: TRBJ1-5

CDR3 protein: ASSSHRGSYEQY
V gene: TRBV6-5
clone size: -
J gene: TRBJ2-7

CDR3 protein: ASSPRTGMNTEAF
V gene: TRBV27
clone size: -
J gene: TRBJ1-1

CDR3 protein: ATSLRLAGSSDTQY
V gene: TRBV15
clone size: -
J gene: TRBJ2-3

CDR3 protein: ASSSGLAGIHEQY
V gene: TRBV7-3
clone size: -
J gene: TRBJ2-7

CDR3 protein: ASSFGSQETQY
V gene: TRBV12-3/TRBV12-4
clone size: once
J gene: TRBJ2-5

CDR3 protein: ASSPSPGLAAYNEQF
V gene: TRBV27
clone size: -
J gene: TRBJ2-1

CDR3 protein: ASLEGTEYNSPLH
V gene: TRBV28
clone size: -
J gene: TRBJ1-6

CDR3 protein: ASSLIEREGPQH
V gene: TRBV28
clone size: -
J gene: TRBJ1-5

CDR3 protein: ASSSVLSRNEQY
V gene: TRBV27
clone size: once
J gene: TRBJ2-7

CDR3 protein: ASSYPGTRTQY
V gene: TRBV6-5
clone size: -
J gene: TRBJ2-3

CDR3 protein: ATSDLYRDQETQY
V gene: TRBV24-1
clone size: -
J gene: TRBJ2-5

CDR3 protein: ASQGALETQY
V gene: TRBV7-9
clone size: -
J gene: TRBJ2-5

CDR3 protein: ASSLSEGEQY
V gene: TRBV7-3
clone size: -
J gene: TRBJ2-7

CDR3 protein: ASSFLGRTEAF
V gene: TRBV5-1
clone size: -
J gene: TRBJ1-1

CDR3 protein: ASSTGQGELGAF
V gene: TRBV21-1
clone size: -
J gene: TRBJ1-1

CDR3 protein: ASSTIGGGTEAF
V gene: TRBV2
clone size: -
J gene: TRBJ1-1